Here is one T cell receptor (beta chain) with its context. The antigen it recognizes is unknown. Nothing much larger sits one base from this clone, and base qualities are not available. This sample stems from a study of CD8 T cells in Susac syndrome (dated by TCRdb to between 2019 and 2020). Regarding the complete study: Repertoire sequencing was used to test whether CD8+ T cell activation and differentiation in Susac syndrome was antigen driven.

High-throughput TCR beta sequencing profiled peripheral blood CD8+ and CD4+ T cells from healthy donors, Susac syndrome patients and multiple sclerosis patients. Healthy donors were age- and sex-matched controls. Bulk CD8+ and CD4+ T cells were purified magnetically by negative isolation, whereas CD8+ TEMRA cells were enriched by FACS. Blood was collected in EDTA tubes and processed within 24 hours, with PBMCs isolated through density gradient centrifugation. PBMCs intended for TCR sequencing were cryopreserved in liquid nitrogen and were subsequently thawed in a 37 degrees C water bath. A purity of at least 90% was achieved for sorted or isolated CD4+, CD8+ and CD8+ TEMRA cells. General findings and caveats noted by the study authors: The study acknowledged that relatively few individuals were included in the TCR sequencing and HLA analysis.

RNA was extracted using the RNeasy kit, and roughly 0.45 to 1 microgram was reverse transcribed with random hexamers. TCR beta CDR3 regions were amplified with the immunoSEQ multiplex PCR assay covering 54 Vbeta and 13 Jbeta segments. Bias from PCR amplification was corrected by using a synthetic template baseline for primer optimization and for computational correction. As for how the authors treated the data: Reads were assigned to V, D and J genes according to IMGT and analyzed in immunoSEQ Analyzer, with only productive sequences retained. To calculate clonality, Shannon entropy was normalized by log2 of the number of productive unique sequences and then subtracted from one. For each patient and control, public and private clones were evaluated within the 100 most prevalent clones. A clone was defined as Susac-specific if it was absent from the healthy and MS cohorts, from 950 to 1,300 published viral clones and from other ImmuneACCESS disease sequences. TCRdb reanalyzed the raw reads on its own, using fastp at Q25 for trimming and MiXCR for clone calling, and kept in-frame beta chains. Each record represents a unique CDR3 protein, reported with the most common genes and DNA among its rows. For this entry, the V and J calls and clone size follow TCRdb and not the study's own pipeline. Here the sample has 150,000 to 200,000 distinct CDR3 sequences; over 85% occur a single time. The ten largest account for around 0.13% of the sample.

Taken from cysteine to phenylalanine, the CDR3 has 14 residues. The kept DNA is CDR3 alone, 42 bases in frame from the first base. The germline V gene supplies CDR1 SQVTM and CDR2 ANQGSEA. The germline V and J ends show losses of 4 bases and 3 bases respectively, and no gene match explains 4 bases of the junction. The clonotype originates from a human donor in good health. The sample consisted of CD4+ T cells from PBMCs. The chain couples TRBV29-1 to TRBJ2-3; 10 nucleotides in the junction match TRBD2. The CDR3 region reads CSVASGGGTDTQYF. The DNA is as follows: TGCAGCGTTGCCAGCGGGGGGGGTACAGATACGCAGTATTTT.